This T cell receptor (beta chain) was identified during a study of T cell responses to AZD1222 COVID-19 vaccine (dated by TCRdb to the early 2020s). For the wider study: AZD1222 recipients whose second dose came at about 4 weeks and those whose second dose came at about 12 weeks were combined into one group, since spike-specific TCR depth and breadth did not differ between the two schedules. TCR sequencing was performed for 230 to 250 trial participants, of whom around 200 were given two doses of AZD1222 and approximately 25 were given two doses of MenACWY control vaccine. Enrollment into the trials was organized by age into subgroups of 18-55, 56-69 and 70-plus years, and those subgroups contained approximately 150, 30 and 60 TCR-sequenced participants, respectively. Broad study findings and their caveats: Spike-specific TCR breadth and depth rose significantly after two AZD1222 doses compared with day 0 and with MenACWY recipients. The 56-69-year group was small, and its depth increase did not reach significance, likely because of low power. The vaccine-associated CD4 TCRs covered the entire spike protein, and the dominant responses fell in regions 160-218 and 743-854. Because no day 14 peak-response samples were available, the repertoires could be characterized only after the peak T cell response. Reportedly, close to half of the unique spike-specific TCRs recognized epitopes lying outside the regions that are mutated in the B.1.351 and B.1.1.7 variants. Conclusions about previously exposed vaccinees were limited because only 5 or 6 AZD1222 recipients were SARS-CoV-2 seropositive at baseline. Participants were mostly white British, with more females than males. The authors suggested clonal diversity may have been underestimated.

The time point label, as the study defines it: baseline before first vaccination. Samples from vaccinated people were obtained from the UK trials COV001 and COV002, which included a single-blind randomized controlled phase 2/3 trial of AZD1222 (ChAdOx1 nCoV-19) in healthy adults. Trial participant PBMC samples were collected at day 0 and day 28 after the second dose for TCRbeta chain sequencing. The germline V gene specifies MDHEN as CDR1 and SYDVKM as CDR2. Its CDR3 holds 11 amino acids, cysteine through phenylalanine. Kept here is only the CDR3 DNA, which spans 33 bases and is read in frame from base 1. V is cut by 10 bases and J by 1 base, and the space between the germline ends is 7 bases. The CDR3 regions of human TCRbeta chains were analyzed by immunosequencing. For the original study's pipeline: TCRs in the repertoires were matched against a reference library of SARS-CoV-2-specific TCRs that had been generated with the MIRA antigen-specificity platform. Breadth meant the fraction of unique TCRs that were SARS-CoV-2-associated, whereas depth meant the fraction of total T cells that were SARS-CoV-2-associated. Each spike-specific TCR was assigned to its reactive spike region and to a CD4 or CD8 class using the MIRA data. Log10-transformed breadth and depth values were compared by one-way ANOVA with Sidak's multiple comparisons tests. This immuneACCESS table, as held by TCRdb, lists in-frame sequences with V and J called but not all clones. Of the missing ones, under half trace to an unresolved V gene in checked studies; the others have no known cause. Clonal size and the V and J genes are those of that table, whereas D and trimming came from the DNA. Across this sample there are some 140,000 clones, with around 84% seen only once. Clones ranked in the top ten supply approximately 4% of the sample.

Worth noting for this clone: The specificity of this receptor is unknown. Base qualities were left out, and no much larger clone turns up one base away.

This receptor was obtained from an adult in good health. This receptor chain uses TRBV28 and TRBJ1-1; no D segment can be confidently identified. This specimen consisted of peripheral blood, obtained on day 0 of AZD1222 vaccination. The bases are TGTGCCATCCGAGGGAACACTGAAGCTTTCTTT. Its translation reads: CAIRGNTEAFF.